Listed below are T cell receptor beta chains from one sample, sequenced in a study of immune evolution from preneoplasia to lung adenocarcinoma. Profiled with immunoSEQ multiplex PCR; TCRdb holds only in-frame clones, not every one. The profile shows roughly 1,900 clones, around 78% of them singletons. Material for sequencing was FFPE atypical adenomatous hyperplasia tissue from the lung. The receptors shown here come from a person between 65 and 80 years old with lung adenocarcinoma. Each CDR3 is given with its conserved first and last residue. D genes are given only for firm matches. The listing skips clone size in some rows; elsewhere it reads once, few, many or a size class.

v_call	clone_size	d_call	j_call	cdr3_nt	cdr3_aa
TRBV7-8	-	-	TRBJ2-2	TGTGCCAGCAGCCAAGACAGCGGGAACACCGGGGAGCTGTTTTTT	CASSQDSGNTGELFF
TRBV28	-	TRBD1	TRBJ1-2	TGTGCCAGCAGTTTATTCTTGGGACAGGGACAGTACTACACCTTC	CASSLFLGQGQYYTF
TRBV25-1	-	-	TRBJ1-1	TGTGCCAGCAGTCCCCATGTGGGCTCTGGGACTGAAGCTTTCTTT	CASSPHVGSGTEAFF
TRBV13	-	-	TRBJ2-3	TGTGCCAGCAGCCGGGGACTGGCCAAAAATACGCAGTATTTT	CASSRGLAKNTQYF
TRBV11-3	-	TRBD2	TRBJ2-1	TGTGCCAGCAGCGGTAGCGGGAGGATCAAGGGTGAGCAGTTCTTC	CASSGSGRIKGEQFF
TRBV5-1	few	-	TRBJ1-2	TGCGCCAGCAGCTTGTCGGAGGGGGATGGCTACACCTTC	CASSLSEGDGYTF
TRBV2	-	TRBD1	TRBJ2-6	TGTGCCAGCAGTGCCCGGGACAGTTTCTCGCGGGGGGCCAACGTCCTGACTTTC	CASSARDSFSRGANVLTF
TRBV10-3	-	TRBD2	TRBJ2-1	TGTGCCATCAGTGATAGGGCTAGCGGGCTCAGGGACAATGAGCAGTTCTTC	CAISDRASGLRDNEQFF
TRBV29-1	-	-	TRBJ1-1	TGCAGCGTTGAATCGAGAGGGAACACTGAAGCTTTCTTT	CSVESRGNTEAFF
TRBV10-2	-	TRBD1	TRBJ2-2	TGCGCCAGCAGTTGGACAGGAACCTTCACCGGGGAGCTGTTTTTT	CASSWTGTFTGELFF
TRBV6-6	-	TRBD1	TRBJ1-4	TGTGCCAGCGGATTGACAGGGGGTAATGAAAAACTGTTTTTT	CASGLTGGNEKLFF
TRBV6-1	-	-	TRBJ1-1	TGTGCCAGCGACCTTCCCTCACAGGGACTAACTGAAGCTTTCTTT	CASDLPSQGLTEAFF
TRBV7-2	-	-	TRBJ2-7	TGTGCCAGCAGCCCCTGGTTCAGCAAACACTACGAGCAGTACTTC	CASSPWFSKHYEQYF
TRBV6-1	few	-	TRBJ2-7	TGTGCCAGCAGTGCACAGTCCTACGAGCAGTACTTC	CASSAQSYEQYF
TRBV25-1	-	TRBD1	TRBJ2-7	TGTGCCAGCAGTGAGGACAGGTACTTCTCCTACGAGCAGTACTTC	CASSEDRYFSYEQYF
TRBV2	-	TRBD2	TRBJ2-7	TGTGCCAGCAATTTCGGGAGGGCCTACGAGCAGTACTTC	CASNFGRAYEQYF
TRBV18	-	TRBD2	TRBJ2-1	TGTGCCAGCTCACCGGGGGGGAATGAGCAGTTCTTC	CASSPGGNEQFF
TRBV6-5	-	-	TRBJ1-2	TGTGCCAGCAAAAACGCGGACAGATATGGCTACACCTTC	CASKNADRYGYTF